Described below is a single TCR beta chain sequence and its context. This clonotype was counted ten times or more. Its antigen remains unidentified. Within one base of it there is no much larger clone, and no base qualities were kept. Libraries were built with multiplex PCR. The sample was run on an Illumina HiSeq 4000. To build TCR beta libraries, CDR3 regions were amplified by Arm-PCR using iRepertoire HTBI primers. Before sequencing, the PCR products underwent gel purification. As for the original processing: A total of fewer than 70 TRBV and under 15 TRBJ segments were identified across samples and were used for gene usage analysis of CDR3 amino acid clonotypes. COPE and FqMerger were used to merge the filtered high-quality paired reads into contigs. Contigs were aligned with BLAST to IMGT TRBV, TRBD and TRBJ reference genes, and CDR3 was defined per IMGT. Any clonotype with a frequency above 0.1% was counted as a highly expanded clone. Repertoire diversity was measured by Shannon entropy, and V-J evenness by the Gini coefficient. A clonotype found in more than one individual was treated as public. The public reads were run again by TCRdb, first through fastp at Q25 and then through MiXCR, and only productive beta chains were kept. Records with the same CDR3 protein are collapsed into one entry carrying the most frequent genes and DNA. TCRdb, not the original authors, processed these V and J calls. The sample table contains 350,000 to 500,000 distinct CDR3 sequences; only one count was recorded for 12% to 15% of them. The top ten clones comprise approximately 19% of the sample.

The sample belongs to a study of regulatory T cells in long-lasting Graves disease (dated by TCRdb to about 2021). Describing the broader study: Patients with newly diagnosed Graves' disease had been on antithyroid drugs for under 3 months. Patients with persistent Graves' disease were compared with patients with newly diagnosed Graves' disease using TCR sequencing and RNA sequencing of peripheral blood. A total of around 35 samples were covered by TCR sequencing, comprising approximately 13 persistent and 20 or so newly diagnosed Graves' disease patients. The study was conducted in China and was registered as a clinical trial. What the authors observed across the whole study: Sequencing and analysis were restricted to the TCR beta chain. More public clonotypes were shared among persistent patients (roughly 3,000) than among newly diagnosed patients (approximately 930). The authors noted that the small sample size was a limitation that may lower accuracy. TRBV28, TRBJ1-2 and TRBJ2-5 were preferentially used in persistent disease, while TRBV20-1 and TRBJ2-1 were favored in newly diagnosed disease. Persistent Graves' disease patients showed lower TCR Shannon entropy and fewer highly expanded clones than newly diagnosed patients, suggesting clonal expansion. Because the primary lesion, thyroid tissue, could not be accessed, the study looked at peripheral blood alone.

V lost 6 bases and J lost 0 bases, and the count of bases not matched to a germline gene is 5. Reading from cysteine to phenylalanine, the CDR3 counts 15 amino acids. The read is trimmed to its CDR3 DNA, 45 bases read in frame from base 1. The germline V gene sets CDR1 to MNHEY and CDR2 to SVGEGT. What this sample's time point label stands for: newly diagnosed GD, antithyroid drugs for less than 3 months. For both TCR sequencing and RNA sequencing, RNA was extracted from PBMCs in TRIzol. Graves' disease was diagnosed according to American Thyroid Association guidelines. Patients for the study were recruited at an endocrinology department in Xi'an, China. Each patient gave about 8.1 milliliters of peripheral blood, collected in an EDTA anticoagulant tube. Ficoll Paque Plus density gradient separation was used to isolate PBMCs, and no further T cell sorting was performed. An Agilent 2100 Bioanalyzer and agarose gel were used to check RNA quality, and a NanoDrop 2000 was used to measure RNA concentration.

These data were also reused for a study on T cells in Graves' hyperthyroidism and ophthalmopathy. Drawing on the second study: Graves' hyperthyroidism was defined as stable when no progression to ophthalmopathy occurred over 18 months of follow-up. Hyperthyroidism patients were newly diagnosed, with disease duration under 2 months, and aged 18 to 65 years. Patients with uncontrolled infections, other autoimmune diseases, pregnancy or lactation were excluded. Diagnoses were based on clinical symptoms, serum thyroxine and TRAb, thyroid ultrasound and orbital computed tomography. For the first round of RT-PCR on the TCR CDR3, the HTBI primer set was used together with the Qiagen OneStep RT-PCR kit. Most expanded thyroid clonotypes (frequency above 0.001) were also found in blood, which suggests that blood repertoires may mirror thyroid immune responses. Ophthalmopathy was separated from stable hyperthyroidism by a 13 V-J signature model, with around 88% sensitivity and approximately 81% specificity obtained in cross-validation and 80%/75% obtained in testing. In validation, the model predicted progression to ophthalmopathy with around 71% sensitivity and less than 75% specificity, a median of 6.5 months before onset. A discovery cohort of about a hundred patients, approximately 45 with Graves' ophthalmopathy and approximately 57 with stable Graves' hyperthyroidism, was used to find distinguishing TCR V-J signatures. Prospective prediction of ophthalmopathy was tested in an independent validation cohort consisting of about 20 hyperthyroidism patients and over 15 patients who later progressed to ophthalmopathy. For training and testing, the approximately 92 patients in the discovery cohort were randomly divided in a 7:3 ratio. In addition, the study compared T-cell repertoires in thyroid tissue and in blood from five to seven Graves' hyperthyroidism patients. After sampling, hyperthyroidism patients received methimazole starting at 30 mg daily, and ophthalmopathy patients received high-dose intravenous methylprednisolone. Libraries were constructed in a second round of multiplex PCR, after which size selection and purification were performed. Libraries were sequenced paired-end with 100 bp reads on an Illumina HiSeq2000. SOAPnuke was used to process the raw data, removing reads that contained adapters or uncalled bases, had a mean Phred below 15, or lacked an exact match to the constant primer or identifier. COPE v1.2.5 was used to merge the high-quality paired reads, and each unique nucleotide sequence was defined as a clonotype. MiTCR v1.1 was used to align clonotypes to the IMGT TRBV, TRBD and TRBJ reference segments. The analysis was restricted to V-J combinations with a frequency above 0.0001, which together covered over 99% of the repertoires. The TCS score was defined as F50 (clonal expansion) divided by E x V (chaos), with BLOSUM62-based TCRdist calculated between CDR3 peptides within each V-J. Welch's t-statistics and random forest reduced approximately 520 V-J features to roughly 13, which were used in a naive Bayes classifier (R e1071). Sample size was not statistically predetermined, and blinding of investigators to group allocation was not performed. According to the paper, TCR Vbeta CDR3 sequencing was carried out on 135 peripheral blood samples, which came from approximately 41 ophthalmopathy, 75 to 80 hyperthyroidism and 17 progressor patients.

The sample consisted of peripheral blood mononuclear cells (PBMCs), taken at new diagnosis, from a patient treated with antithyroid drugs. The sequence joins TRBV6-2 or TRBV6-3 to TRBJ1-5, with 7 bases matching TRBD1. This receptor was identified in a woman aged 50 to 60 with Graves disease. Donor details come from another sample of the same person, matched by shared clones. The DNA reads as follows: TGTGCCAGCAGCCGGGACAGAGATAGCAATCAGCCCCAGCATTTT. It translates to CASSRDRDSNQPQHF.